This record concerns one T cell receptor beta chain sequence. V was clipped by 3 bases and J by 5 bases; unmatched bases: 9. The length of the CDR3 is 15 residues. Per the germline V gene, CDR1 is KGHSH and CDR2 is LQKENI. This entry is derived from a study of radiotherapy plus CTLA-4 blockade in lung cancer. Using immunoSEQ multiplex PCR, the repertoire was profiled, and TCRdb retains in-frame clones only, with some absent. Of 27,000 or so clones listed, approximately 77% are singletons. V gene TRBV18 combines with J gene TRBJ2-7; TRBD1 aligns across 8 bases. The material sequenced was peripheral blood, taken from a patient treated with radiotherapy plus ipilimumab. The TCR sequence derives from a human donor with non-small cell lung cancer that progressed on radiotherapy plus ipilimumab. CDR3 sequence (DNA): TGTGCCAGCTCACCTGGGGCAGGGGGCTTCAACGAGCAGTACTTC. Translation gives CASSPGAGGFNEQYF.